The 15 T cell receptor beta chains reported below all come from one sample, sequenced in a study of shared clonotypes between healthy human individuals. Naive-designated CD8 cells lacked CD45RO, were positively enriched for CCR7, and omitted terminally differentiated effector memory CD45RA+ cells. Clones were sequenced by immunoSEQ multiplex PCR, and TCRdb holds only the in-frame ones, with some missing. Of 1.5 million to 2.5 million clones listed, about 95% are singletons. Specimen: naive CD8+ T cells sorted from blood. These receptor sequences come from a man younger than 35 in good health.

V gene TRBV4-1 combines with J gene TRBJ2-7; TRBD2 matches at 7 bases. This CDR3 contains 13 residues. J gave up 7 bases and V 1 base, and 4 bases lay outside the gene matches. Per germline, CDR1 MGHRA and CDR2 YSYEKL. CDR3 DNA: TGCGCCAGCAGCCAAGGGTATAGCGGGGAGCAGTACTTC. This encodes CASSQGYSGEQYF.

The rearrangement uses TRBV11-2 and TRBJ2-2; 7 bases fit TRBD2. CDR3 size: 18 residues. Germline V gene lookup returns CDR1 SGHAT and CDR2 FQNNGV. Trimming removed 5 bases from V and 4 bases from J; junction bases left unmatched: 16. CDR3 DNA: TGTGCCAGCAGCCGGGGGGAGTGGGAGGGTCGTAGCACCGGGGAGCTGTTTTTT. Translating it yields CASSRGEWEGRSTGELFF.

The CDR3 DNA reads as TGTGCCAGCAGTTCCGGGACACAGCCTTACAATGAGCAGTTCTTC. This encodes CASSSGTQPYNEQFF. V usage is TRBV27 and J usage is TRBJ2-1, with D perhaps TRBD1 (6 bases). The germline V gene encodes CDR1 MNHEY and CDR2 SMNVEV (reference sequence). The CDR3 has 15 amino acids. V lost 4 bases, J lost 4 bases, and 14 bases lay in between.

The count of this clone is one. For the CDR3, the DNA is TGTGCCAGCAGCGTAGGTGGGGGGGCCACTACCGAGCAGTACTTC. This sequence encodes CASSVGGGATTEQYF. The V gene is TRBV9, the J gene TRBJ2-7; a possible D gene is TRBD2 (7 bases). The CDR3 has 15 residues. Germline-derived CDR1 and CDR2 are SGDLS and YYNGEE. Deletions cut 0 bases from V and 6 bases from J, with 16 bases between. Full variable domain (rest looked up from reference TRBV9 and TRBJ2-7): DSGVTQTPKHLITATGQRVTLRCSPRSGDLSVYWYQQSLDQGLQFLIQYYNGEERAKGNILERFSAQQFPDLHSELNLSSLELGDSALYFCASSVGGGATTEQYFGPGTRLTVT.

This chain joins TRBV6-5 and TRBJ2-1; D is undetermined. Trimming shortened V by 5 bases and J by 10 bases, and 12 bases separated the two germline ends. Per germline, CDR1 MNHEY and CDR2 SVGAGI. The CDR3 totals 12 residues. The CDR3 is CASSPTDREQFF. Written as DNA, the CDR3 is TGTGCCAGCAGTCCAACCGACCGCGAGCAGTTCTTC.

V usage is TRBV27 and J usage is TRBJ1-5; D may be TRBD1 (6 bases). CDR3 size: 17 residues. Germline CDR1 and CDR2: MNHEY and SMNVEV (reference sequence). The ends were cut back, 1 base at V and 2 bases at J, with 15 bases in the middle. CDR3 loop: CASSLLGSGEGNQPQHF. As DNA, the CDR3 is TGTGCCAGCAGTTTATTAGGCTCAGGGGAAGGCAATCAGCCCCAGCATTTT.

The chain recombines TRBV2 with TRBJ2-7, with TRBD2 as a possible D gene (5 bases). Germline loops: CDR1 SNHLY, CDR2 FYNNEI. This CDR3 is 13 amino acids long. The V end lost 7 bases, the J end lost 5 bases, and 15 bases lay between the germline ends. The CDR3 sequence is CASTGVRVDEQYF. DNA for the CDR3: TGTGCCAGCACCGGGGTTCGGGTCGACGAGCAGTACTTC.

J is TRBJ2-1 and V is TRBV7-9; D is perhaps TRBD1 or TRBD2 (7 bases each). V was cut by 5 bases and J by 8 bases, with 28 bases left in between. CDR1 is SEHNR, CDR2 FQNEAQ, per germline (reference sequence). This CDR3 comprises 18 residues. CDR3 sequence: CASSPPRGLAAPGDEQFF. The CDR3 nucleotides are TGTGCCAGCAGCCCCCCTAGGGGGCTAGCGGCCCCGGGCGATGAGCAGTTCTTC.

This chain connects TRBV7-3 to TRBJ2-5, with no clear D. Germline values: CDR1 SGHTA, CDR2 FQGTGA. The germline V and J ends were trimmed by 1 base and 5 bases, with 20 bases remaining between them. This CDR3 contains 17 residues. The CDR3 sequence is CASSLNPRSAVQETQYF. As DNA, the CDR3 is TGTGCCAGCAGCTTAAACCCCCGGTCCGCCGTTCAGGAGACCCAGTACTTC.

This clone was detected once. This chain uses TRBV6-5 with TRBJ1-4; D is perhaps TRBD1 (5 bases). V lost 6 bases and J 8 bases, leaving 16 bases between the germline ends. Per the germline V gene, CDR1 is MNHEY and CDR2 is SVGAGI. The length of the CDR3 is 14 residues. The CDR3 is CASRPLGELEKLFF. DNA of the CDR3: TGTGCCAGCAGACCCTTGGGGGAACTGGAAAAACTGTTTTTT.

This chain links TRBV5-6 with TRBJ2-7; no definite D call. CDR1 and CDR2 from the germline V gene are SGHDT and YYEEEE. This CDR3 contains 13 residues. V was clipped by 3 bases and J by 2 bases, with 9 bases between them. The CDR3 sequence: CASSSPHAYEQYF. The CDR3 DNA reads TGTGCCAGCAGCTCCCCACACGCCTACGAGCAGTACTTC.

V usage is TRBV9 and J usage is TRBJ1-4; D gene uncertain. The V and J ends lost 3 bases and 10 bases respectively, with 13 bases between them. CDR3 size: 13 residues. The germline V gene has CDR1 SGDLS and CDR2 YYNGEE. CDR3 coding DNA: TGTGCCAGCAGCGACACGGGCGTCGGAAAACTGTTTTTT. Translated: CASSDTGVGKLFF.

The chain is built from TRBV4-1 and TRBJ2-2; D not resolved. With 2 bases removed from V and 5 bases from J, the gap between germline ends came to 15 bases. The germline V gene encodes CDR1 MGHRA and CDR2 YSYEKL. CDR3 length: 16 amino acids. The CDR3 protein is CASSQNLAFLTGELFF. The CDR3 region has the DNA TGCGCCAGCAGCCAAAATCTCGCCTTTTTGACCGGGGAGCTGTTTTTT.

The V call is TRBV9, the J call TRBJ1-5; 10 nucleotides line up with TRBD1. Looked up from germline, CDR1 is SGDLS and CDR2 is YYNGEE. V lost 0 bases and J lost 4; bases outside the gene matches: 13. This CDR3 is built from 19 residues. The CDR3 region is CASSVGRETGGEGNQPQHF. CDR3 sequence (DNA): TGTGCCAGCAGCGTAGGGCGTGAGACAGGGGGCGAAGGTAATCAGCCCCAGCATTTT.

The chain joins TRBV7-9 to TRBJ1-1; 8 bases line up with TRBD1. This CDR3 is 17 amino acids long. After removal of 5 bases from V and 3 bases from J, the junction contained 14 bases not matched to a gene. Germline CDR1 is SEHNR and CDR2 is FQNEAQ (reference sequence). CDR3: CASSPIGQGVRDTEAFF. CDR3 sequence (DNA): TGTGCCAGCAGCCCAATAGGACAGGGTGTACGGGACACTGAAGCTTTCTTT.